The clone carrying this TCR beta chain occurred a few times. The antigen is unknown. This sample is drawn from a study of T-cell reconstitution after alpha-beta-depleted transplantation in children. Overall study findings and caveats: When one year had passed after transplant, most T-cell counts and diversity came from newly produced T cells. Where alpha-beta T cells came from about two months after transplant was reportedly several hundred expanded graft clones. Diversity of TCRbeta at day 60 was high in some patients, arising from surviving recipient T cells and thymic progenitors.

The germline V gene encodes CDR1 DFQATT and CDR2 SNEGSKA (reference sequence). V shed 5 bases and J shed 4 bases, with 15 bases lying between them. The CDR3 length is 14 residues. Unique molecular identifiers were used in preparing the TCRbeta library. From the PCR reads, TCRdb called clonotypes with MiXCR, one entry per CDR3 protein. The sample lists a few hundred thousand distinct CDR3 sequences; about a quarter were seen once. The sample consisted of PBMCs, taken before TCRalphabeta/CD19-depleted stem cell transplant. V usage is TRBV20-1 and J usage is TRBJ2-1, with D perhaps matching TRBD1 or TRBD2 (5 bases each). This sequence was found in a boy younger than two with Wiskott-Aldrich syndrome, due to receive a stem cell transplant. The CDR3 DNA is TGCAGTGCTCGGGACCCCAGTTGGTACAATGAGCAGTTCTTC. Translating it yields CSARDPSWYNEQFF.